This T cell receptor beta chain was profiled in a study of T-cell reconstitution after alpha-beta-depleted transplantation in children. General study results and limits: Among T cells one year after transplant, newly produced cells accounted for most counts and diversity. Several hundred rapidly expanded clones from non-depleted graft cells reportedly supplied alpha-beta T cells about two months post-transplant. Recipient T cells and thymic progenitors that survived gave rise to the high TCRbeta diversity observed at day 60 in some patients.

This sample's TCRbeta library carried unique molecular identifier barcodes. TCRdb recomputed calls from the PCR reads with MiXCR, one row per CDR3 protein. The sample comprises under 300,000 distinct CDR3 sequences, under 14% of which are singletons, and 23% rests with the top ten. This clonotype was found many times. Its specificity is unknown. This CDR3 spans 14 amino acids. Trimming removed 6 bases from V and 3 bases from J; junction bases left unmatched: 7. The germline V gene has CDR1 SQVTM and CDR2 ANQGSEA. This TCR was sampled from a male patient between 2 and 15 years old who had a stem cell transplant for chronic granulomatous disease, so the T cells may come from the graft donor. The specimen comprised peripheral blood, sampled 180 days after TCRalphabeta/CD19-depleted stem cell transplant. The chain has TRBV29-1 and TRBJ2-3; TRBD1 matches at 9 bases. CDR3 nucleotide sequence: TGCAGCGTAACGGGACAGGGCATAACAGATACGCAGTATTTT. Protein sequence: CSVTGQGITDTQYF.